The sample holds one count of the clone carrying this T cell receptor (beta chain). This sample is drawn from a study of T cells in narcolepsy. Produced via immunoSEQ multiplex PCR; TCRdb's table is partial and in-frame only. The data contain about 20,000 clones, roughly 80% of them seen just once; the ten biggest clones take up 1.6%. J was trimmed by 0 bases and V by 3 bases; bases with no gene match: 5. Looked up from germline, CDR1 is SGHRS and CDR2 is YFSETQ. The CDR3 length is 17 residues. V and J are TRBV5-1 and TRBJ2-3; 12 bases are shared with TRBD2. This clonotype was sampled from a human donor in good health. The sequenced material came from memory (CD45RA-) CD4+ T cells from blood. The CDR3 spells CASSWPLAGGSTDTQYF. In nucleotides, the CDR3 is TGCGCCAGCAGCTGGCCCCTAGCGGGGGGGAGCACAGATACGCAGTATTTT.